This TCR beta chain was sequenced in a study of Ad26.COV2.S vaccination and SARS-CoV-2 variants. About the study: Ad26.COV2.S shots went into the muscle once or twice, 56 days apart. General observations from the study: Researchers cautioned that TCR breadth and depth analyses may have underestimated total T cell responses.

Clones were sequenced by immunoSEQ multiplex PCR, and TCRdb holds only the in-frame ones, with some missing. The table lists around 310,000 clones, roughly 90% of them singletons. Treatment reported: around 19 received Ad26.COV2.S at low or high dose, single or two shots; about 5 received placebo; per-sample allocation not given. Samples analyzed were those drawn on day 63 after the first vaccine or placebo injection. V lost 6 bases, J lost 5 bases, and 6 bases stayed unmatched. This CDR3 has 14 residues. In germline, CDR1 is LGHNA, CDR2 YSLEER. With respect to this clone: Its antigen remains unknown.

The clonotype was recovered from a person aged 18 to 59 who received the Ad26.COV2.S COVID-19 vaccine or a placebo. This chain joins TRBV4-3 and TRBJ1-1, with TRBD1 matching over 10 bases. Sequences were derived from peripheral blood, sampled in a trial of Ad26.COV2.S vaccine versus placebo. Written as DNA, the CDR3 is TGCGCCAGCAGTTTCGACAGGGGGCTTACTGAAGCTTTCTTT. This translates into CASSFDRGLTEAFF.